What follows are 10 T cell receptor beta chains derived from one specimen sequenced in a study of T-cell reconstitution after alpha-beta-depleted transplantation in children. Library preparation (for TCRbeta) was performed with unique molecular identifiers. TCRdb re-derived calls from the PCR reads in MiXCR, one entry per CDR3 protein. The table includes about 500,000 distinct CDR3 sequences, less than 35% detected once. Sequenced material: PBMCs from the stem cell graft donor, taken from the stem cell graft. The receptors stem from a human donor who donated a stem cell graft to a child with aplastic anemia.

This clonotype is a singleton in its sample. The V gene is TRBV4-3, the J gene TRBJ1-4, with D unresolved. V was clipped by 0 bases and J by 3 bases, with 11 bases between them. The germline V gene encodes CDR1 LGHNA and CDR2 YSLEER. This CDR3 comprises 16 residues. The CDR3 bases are TGCGCCAGCAGCCAAGATCTGGCGGGTCCTAATGAAAAACTGTTTTTT. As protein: CASSQDLAGPNEKLFF.

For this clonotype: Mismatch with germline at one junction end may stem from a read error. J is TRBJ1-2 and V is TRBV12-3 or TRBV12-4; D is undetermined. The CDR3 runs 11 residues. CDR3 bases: TGCGCGGGCCGGACGCTATACGGCTACACCTTC. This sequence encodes CAGRTLYGYTF.

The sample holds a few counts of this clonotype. The CDR3 sequence is CASSTLGGVDAFF. CDR3 bases: TGTGCCAGCAGTACACTCGGGGGGGTTGACGCTTTCTTT. The chain links TRBV12-3 or TRBV12-4 to TRBJ1-1; the D gene is possibly TRBD1 (5 bases). The CDR3 consists of 13 residues. V was clipped by 5 bases and J by 11 bases, with 18 bases between them.

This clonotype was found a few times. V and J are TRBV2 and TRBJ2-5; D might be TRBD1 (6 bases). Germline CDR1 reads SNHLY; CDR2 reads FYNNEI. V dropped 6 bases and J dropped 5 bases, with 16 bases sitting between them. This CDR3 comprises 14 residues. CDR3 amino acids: CASRDTGNMETQYF. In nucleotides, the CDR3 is TGTGCCAGCAGGGATACAGGGAATATGGAGACCCAGTACTTC.

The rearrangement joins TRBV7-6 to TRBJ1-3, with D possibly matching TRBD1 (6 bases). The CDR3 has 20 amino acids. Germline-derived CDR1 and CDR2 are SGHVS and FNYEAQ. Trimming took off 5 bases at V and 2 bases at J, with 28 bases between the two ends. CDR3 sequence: CASSPRMGGAALTTGNTIYF. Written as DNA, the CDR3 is TGTGCCAGCAGCCCCCGAATGGGGGGCGCCGCACTAACAACTGGAAACACCATATATTTT.

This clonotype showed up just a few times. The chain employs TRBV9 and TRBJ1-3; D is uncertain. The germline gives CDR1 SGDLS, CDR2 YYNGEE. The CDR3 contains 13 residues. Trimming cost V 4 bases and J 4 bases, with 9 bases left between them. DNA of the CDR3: TGTGCCAGCAGCCAGGAATTCGGAAACACCATATATTTT. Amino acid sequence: CASSQEFGNTIYF.

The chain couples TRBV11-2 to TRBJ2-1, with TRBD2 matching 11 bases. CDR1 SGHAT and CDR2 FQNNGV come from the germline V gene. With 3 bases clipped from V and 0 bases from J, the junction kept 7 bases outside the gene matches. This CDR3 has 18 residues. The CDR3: CASSFIAGTSGSYNEQFF. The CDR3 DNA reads TGTGCCAGCAGCTTCATTGCCGGGACTAGCGGCTCCTACAATGAGCAGTTCTTC.

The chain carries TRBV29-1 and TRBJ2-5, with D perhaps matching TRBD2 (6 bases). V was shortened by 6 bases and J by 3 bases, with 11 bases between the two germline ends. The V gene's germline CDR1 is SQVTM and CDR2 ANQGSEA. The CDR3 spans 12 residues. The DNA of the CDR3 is TGCAGCGTGGGGGGAGAAAAAGAGACCCAGTACTTC. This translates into CSVGGEKETQYF.

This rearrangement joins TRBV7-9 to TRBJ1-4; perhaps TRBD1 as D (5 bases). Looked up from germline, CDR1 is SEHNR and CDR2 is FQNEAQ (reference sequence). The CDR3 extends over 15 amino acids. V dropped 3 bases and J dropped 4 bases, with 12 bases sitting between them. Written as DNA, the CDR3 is TGTGCCAGCAGCTTTTTCGGGGGGGATAATGAAAAACTGTTTTTT. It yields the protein CASSFFGGDNEKLFF.

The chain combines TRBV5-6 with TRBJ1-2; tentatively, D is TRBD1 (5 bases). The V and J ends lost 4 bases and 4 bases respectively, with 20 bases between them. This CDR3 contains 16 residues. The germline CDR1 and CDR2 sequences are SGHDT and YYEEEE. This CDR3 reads CASSRDGSILSYGYTF. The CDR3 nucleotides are TGTGCCAGCAGCCGGGACGGATCAATTCTCTCCTATGGCTACACCTTC.